The subject of this entry is one TCR beta chain. The CDR3 has 14 residues. With 9 bases removed from V and 3 bases from J, the gap between germline ends came to 18 bases. Germline CDR1 reads SNHLY; CDR2 reads FYNNEI. The data were taken from a study of T cell changes during pregnancy in multiple sclerosis. Data came from immunoSEQ multiplex PCR; TCRdb stores just in-frame clones and leaves some out. The table includes about 50,000 clones, roughly 94% detected once. The J gene is TRBJ2-7, the V gene TRBV2; TRBD2 might be the D (6 bases). The sample in question was CD4+ T cells from peripheral blood mononuclear cells, obtained in the third trimester of pregnancy. This receptor was taken from a female donor with multiple sclerosis, enrolled in a pregnancy study. The CDR3, as DNA: TGTGCCAGTCAAGCGGATCGGAGGGGCTACGAGCAGTACTTC. Translation: CASQADRRGYEQYF.